A selection of T cell receptor beta chains follows, all from one sample in a study of beta chain features in type 1 diabetes. Clones were read by immunoSEQ multiplex PCR, and TCRdb kept only the in-frame ones, dropping some. The sample has 240,000 or so clones, around 21% seen once. Sequenced: naive CD4+ T cells from blood. The receptors here all came from a middle-aged woman with type 1 diabetes. CDR3s include the opening cysteine and the closing phenylalanine or tryptophan. A D gene is named only where the DNA matches it firmly. The listing skips clone size in some rows; elsewhere it reads once, few, many or a size class.

- TRBJ1-4 TRBV7-9 - TGTGCCAGCAGCTTAGGGGCGGCGGAGGGTGAAAAACTGTTTTTT CASSLGAAEGEKLFF
few TRBJ2-3 TRBV7-3 - TGTGCCAGCAGCTTAAGGGGGACTTCAGATACGCAGTATTTT CASSLRGTSDTQYF
few TRBJ2-5 TRBV5-4 - TGTGCCAGCAGCTATTACTATCAAGAGACCCAGTACTTC CASSYYYQETQYF
few TRBJ1-2 TRBV4-1 TRBD1 TGCGCCAGCAGCCCTGGACAGGGACCCCTTGATGGCTACACCTTC CASSPGQGPLDGYTF
- TRBJ2-1 TRBV6-1 - TGTGCCAGCATAGGCAGGGTAGGGCATGAGCAGTTCTTC CASIGRVGHEQFF
- TRBJ2-5 TRBV9 TRBD2 TGTGCCAGCAGCGTAGGAGCGGGAGAGGAAGAGACCCAGTACTTC CASSVGAGEEETQYF
- TRBJ2-7 TRBV28 TRBD1 TGTGCCAGCAGCACAGGGGCCTCCTACGAGCAGTACTTC CASSTGASYEQYF
few TRBJ1-5 TRBV4-1 - TGCGCCAGCAGCCGACGGATCGGGGTTGAGCAGCCCCAGCATTTT CASSRRIGVEQPQHF
- TRBJ2-1 TRBV18 - TGTGCCAGCTCACCCCGGGACTCCTTCGAGGGAGAGCAGTTCTTC CASSPRDSFEGEQFF
- TRBJ1-2 TRBV7-8 - TGTGCCAGCAGCTCCCGAAGGGGGAGCGGCTACACCTTC CASSSRRGSGYTF
few TRBJ2-5 TRBV4-3 TRBD1 TGCGCCAGCAGCCAAGGGCAGGACAGGCAAGAGACCCAGTACTTC CASSQGQDRQETQYF
few TRBJ2-7 TRBV5-1 - TGCGCCAGCAGCTTGGTTTTAGCTGGGGAGCAGTACTTC CASSLVLAGEQYF
- TRBJ1-5 TRBV5-1 TRBD1 TGCGCCAGCAGCTTGGGACAGGGTCAACAGCCCCAGCATTTT CASSLGQGQQPQHF
few TRBJ1-6 TRBV27 - TGTGCCAGCAGTTCCTGGGAGTTGCGGAATTCACCCCTCCACTTT CASSSWELRNSPLHF
- TRBJ2-5 TRBV4-1 - TGCGCCAGCAGCCAGGACTTGGGACATTGGTACCAAGAGACCCAGTACTTC CASSQDLGHWYQETQYF
few TRBJ2-5 TRBV7-9 TRBD1 TGTGCCAGCAGCACACAGGGGGCGGTGGCAGAGACCCAGTACTTC CASSTQGAVAETQYF
- TRBJ2-5 TRBV27 - TGTGCCAGCAGTGGGGGCGGTGGGTATCAAGAGACCCAGTACTTC CASSGGGGYQETQYF
few TRBJ2-1 TRBV2 TRBD2 TGTGCCAGCAGCGAGACTAGCGGGGGACCTTCCTCCTACAATGAGCAGTTCTTC CASSETSGGPSSYNEQFF
few TRBJ2-7 TRBV15 TRBD1 TGTGCCACCAGCTGGGGAAGGGACAGGGTAAACGAGCAGTACTTC CATSWGRDRVNEQYF
few TRBJ2-5 TRBV18 - TGTGCCAGCTCACCGCCCGCCGGGAACCAAGAGACCCAGTACTTC CASSPPAGNQETQYF
few TRBJ2-5 TRBV28 - TGTGCCAGCAACTACCCGGGGCAAGAGACCCAGTACTTC CASNYPGQETQYF
- TRBJ2-1 TRBV5-4 - TGTGCCAGCAGCTTGAGCCAGGGAGGTTTTAATGAGCAGTTCTTC CASSLSQGGFNEQFF
few TRBJ2-5 TRBV7-8 TRBD2 TGTGCCAGCAGCACCCGGACTAGCCAGGCGGAGACCCAGTACTTC CASSTRTSQAETQYF
few TRBJ2-2 TRBV4-3 TRBD2 TGCGCCAGCAGTAGCGGGTTGAACACCGGGGAGCTGTTTTTT CASSSGLNTGELFF
few TRBJ2-7 TRBV7-9 - TGTGCCAGCAGCTTATACGGGGATAGGTACGAGCAGTACTTC CASSLYGDRYEQYF
few TRBJ1-5 TRBV2 - TGTGCCAGCAGTGACAGGGATCAGCCCCAGCATTTT CASSDRDQPQHF
few TRBJ1-5 TRBV6-5 - TGTGCCAGCAGTAGGGACACCTCATACAATCAGCCCCAGCATTTT CASSRDTSYNQPQHF
- TRBJ2-7 TRBV28 - TGTGCCAGCTCGCAGGGGGGAACCTACGAGCAGTACTTC CASSQGGTYEQYF
few TRBJ1-2 TRBV28 TRBD1 TGTGCCAGCAGTTCAGGACAGGGGGCCTACGACTATGGCTACACCTTC CASSSGQGAYDYGYTF
- TRBJ2-5 TRBV5-1 TRBD1 TGCGCCAGCAGCCCGATGTCGCCAGGGGGTCAAGAGACCCAGTACTTC CASSPMSPGGQETQYF
- TRBJ1-5 TRBV20-1 - TGCAGTGCTACCGACAGCCAGCCCCAGCATTTT CSATDSQPQHF
few TRBJ2-1 TRBV18 - TGTGCCAGCTCACCAGGGGCCGGGGGAAATGAGCAGTTCTTC CASSPGAGGNEQFF
- TRBJ2-7 TRBV18 TRBD2 TGTGCCAGCTCACCAGCGGGGGGATCCTACGAGCAGTACTTC CASSPAGGSYEQYF
once TRBJ2-1 TRBV9 - TGTGCCAGCTCTAGCCAGGGGATGACCTACAATGAGCAGTTCTTC CASSSQGMTYNEQFF
once TRBJ1-2 TRBV14 TRBD1 TGTGCCAGCAGCCACCGCTCAGGGGGGAACTACTATGGCTACACCTTC CASSHRSGGNYYGYTF